These T cell receptor beta chains were read from a single sample in a study of T-cell reconstitution after alpha-beta-depleted transplantation in children. TCRdb independently ran MiXCR on the PCR reads; one entry per CDR3 protein. The sample has some 240,000 distinct CDR3 sequences; approximately 9.9% are singletons. The source was PBMCs from the stem cell graft donor, collected from the stem cell graft. These receptors were collected from a human donor who donated a stem cell graft to a child with SCID. Each CDR3 is given with its conserved first and last residue. The D gene is left open where the match is weak. Clone size is not always given. Where it is, it says once, few, many or a class for expanded clones.

TGTGCCAGCAGCCCGAGAGGGGGGATCTTAGAAGCTTTCTTT,CASSPRGGILEAFF,-,many,TRBV12-3/TRBV12-4,TRBJ1-1
TGCAGTGCTAGAGACTGGCCTAGCGGTCCTTTCAGCACAGATACGCAGTATTTT,CSARDWPSGPFSTDTQYF,TRBD2,many,TRBV20-1,TRBJ2-3
TGTGCCAGCAGCTTAGTGGCTAGCAGCAATGAGCAGTTCTTC,CASSLVASSNEQFF,-,many,TRBV7-2,TRBJ2-1
TGTGCCAGCAGTTTTTCTCCGGGAAGCCTCTATGGCTACACCTTC,CASSFSPGSLYGYTF,-,many,TRBV5-6,TRBJ1-2
TGTGCCAGCAGCTCCCGGACAGGGAGTACTGAAGCTTTCTTT,CASSSRTGSTEAFF,TRBD1,many,TRBV7-2,TRBJ1-1
TGCAGTGCTCTAGACGGGGGCACAGATACGCAGTATTTT,CSALDGGTDTQYF,-,many,TRBV20-1,TRBJ2-3
TGCAGCGCTGAGGGACTTCTTGGGGTGGACGAGCAGTACTTC,CSAEGLLGVDEQYF,-,-,TRBV29-1,TRBJ2-7
TGTGCCAGCTCACTTCAGGGTGCTACTAGCACAGATACGCAGTATTTT,CASSLQGATSTDTQYF,-,-,TRBV18,TRBJ2-3
TGTGCCACCGCCCATGGGACAGTAAGTGATTGGAAAGACACAGATACGCAGTATTTT,CATAHGTVSDWKDTDTQYF,TRBD1,many,TRBV24-1,TRBJ2-3
TGCAGTGCTAGAGTGAGAGGGGAAGCTGGGGGAGGCTACACCTTC,CSARVRGEAGGGYTF,-,many,TRBV20-1,TRBJ1-2
TGTGCCAGCAGCACCTACACCTCCGCGCAGTACTTC,CASSTYTSAQYF,-,many,TRBV7-9,TRBJ2-7
TGCAGTGCCCAACATCAGGGGGCCGGCTACACCTTC,CSAQHQGAGYTF,TRBD1,many,TRBV20-1,TRBJ1-2
TGCGCCAGCAGCCCCAATCCCGGACAGGGCGATGAAAAACTGTTTTTT,CASSPNPGQGDEKLFF,TRBD1,-,TRBV4-3,TRBJ1-4
TGTGCCAGCAGCCGACGACTAGCGGGGGAGAGCACAGATACGCAGTATTTT,CASSRRLAGESTDTQYF,TRBD2,many,TRBV4-2,TRBJ2-3
TGCGCCAGCAGCTTGTCATCAGGCCCGGCGAACACTGAAGCTTTCTTT,CASSLSSGPANTEAFF,-,many,TRBV5-1,TRBJ1-1
TGTGCCAGCTCACCCCGGGACATCCCCTACGAGCAGTACTTC,CASSPRDIPYEQYF,-,-,TRBV18,TRBJ2-7
TGTGCCAGCAGCAAAGCGGGGGGTGGCACAGATACGCAGTATTTT,CASSKAGGGTDTQYF,TRBD2,-,TRBV7-9,TRBJ2-3
TGTGCCAGTACTTTTGCAGGGAACACTGAAGCTTTCTTT,CASTFAGNTEAFF,-,many,TRBV19,TRBJ1-1
TGCAGCGCTGAGATGGGGTTCCCCTACAATGAGCAGTTCTTC,CSAEMGFPYNEQFF,-,-,TRBV29-1,TRBJ2-1
TGCGCCAGCAGTACAGTAGACACAGATACGCAGTATTTT,CASSTVDTDTQYF,-,many,TRBV5-1,TRBJ2-3
TGTGCCAGCAGCTTAGGAAACCTCCAAGGGGATACGCAGTATTTT,CASSLGNLQGDTQYF,-,many,TRBV7-9,TRBJ2-3
TGTGCCAGCAGCCCCCCGGGACAGGGTAATTCACCCCTCCACTTT,CASSPPGQGNSPLHF,TRBD1,many,TRBV7-9,TRBJ1-6
TGTGCCAGCAGCTTTCTAGAGCCCGGGGAGCTGTTTTTT,CASSFLEPGELFF,-,many,TRBV7-2,TRBJ2-2
TGTGCCAGCAGCACCGGACAGGGCCTCCGCGATCAGCCCCAGCATTTT,CASSTGQGLRDQPQHF,TRBD1,-,TRBV27,TRBJ1-5
TGTGCCAGCTCCCAGAGGACGAACACTGAAGCTTTCTTT,CASSQRTNTEAFF,-,few,TRBV18,TRBJ1-1
TGCAGTGCTCTAAGACAGGGATCGAGCTCCTATAATTCACCCCTCCACTTT,CSALRQGSSSYNSPLHF,TRBD1,-,TRBV20-1,TRBJ1-6
TGTGCCAGCAGTCCGGACAGGACCGACACTGAAGCTTTCTTT,CASSPDRTDTEAFF,TRBD1,many,TRBV12-3/TRBV12-4,TRBJ1-1
TGTGCCAGCAGCCCAGCGGGGAGCGGGGCAGATACGCAGTATTTT,CASSPAGSGADTQYF,TRBD2,-,TRBV5-4,TRBJ2-3
TGCGCCAGCAGCTTGATCCCTGGGGATCTCTATGGCTACACCTTC,CASSLIPGDLYGYTF,-,many,TRBV5-1,TRBJ1-2
TGCAGTGCTACGGACAGGCTCGGCGGCTACACCTTC,CSATDRLGGYTF,TRBD1,many,TRBV20-1,TRBJ1-2
TGTGCCAGCAGTTTATGGGTCAGGTGGGAGACCCAGTACTTC,CASSLWVRWETQYF,-,many,TRBV28,TRBJ2-5
TGCAGTGCTATCGGAGTCACCGGGGAGCTGTTTTTT,CSAIGVTGELFF,-,many,TRBV20-1,TRBJ2-2
TGTGCCAGCAGTTTGGGGCTCACTGAAGCTTTCTTT,CASSLGLTEAFF,-,-,TRBV12-3/TRBV12-4,TRBJ1-1
TGCAGCGTTGGAGAGTACGGGTTCAACAATGAGCAGTTCTTC,CSVGEYGFNNEQFF,-,-,TRBV29-1,TRBJ2-1
TGTGCCAGCAGCGCCGGGACAAACGACTACGAGCAGTACTTC,CASSAGTNDYEQYF,-,many,TRBV9,TRBJ2-7
TGTGCCAGCAGCTTGTGGGGACTAGCGGGGGCCGGGAATGAGCAGTTCTTC,CASSLWGLAGAGNEQFF,TRBD2,few,TRBV7-9,TRBJ2-1
TGTGCCAGCAGCCTACTAGCGGGGGACACAGATACGCAGTATTTT,CASSLLAGDTDTQYF,TRBD2,many,TRBV4-2,TRBJ2-3
TGCAGTGCGGGGGGGCCTTCGAACACCGGGGAGCTGTTTTTT,CSAGGPSNTGELFF,-,many,TRBV20-1,TRBJ2-2
TGCGCCAGCAGCTCGAACCCCTCGGGCCCAGCGTTGAGGGATGAGCAGTTCTTC,CASSSNPSGPALRDEQFF,-,many,TRBV5-1,TRBJ2-1
TGTGCCAGCAGTGCCCTAGCGGGGGGAAGCACAGATACGCAGTATTTT,CASSALAGGSTDTQYF,TRBD2,many,TRBV2,TRBJ2-3
TGCGCCAGCAGCCAAGGAGTGTGGAACACTGAAGCTTTCTTT,CASSQGVWNTEAFF,-,many,TRBV4-1,TRBJ1-1
TGTGCCAGCAGTTTGGCAGGGGCCCAAGAGACCCAGTACTTC,CASSLAGAQETQYF,-,many,TRBV12-3/TRBV12-4,TRBJ2-5
TGTGCCAGCGCCCCCCGAGGGATGATCTCTGGGGCCAACGTCCTGACTTTC,CASAPRGMISGANVLTF,-,many,TRBV6-2/TRBV6-3,TRBJ2-6
TGTGCCAGCAGCCCGACAAGCTCAAACACTGAAGCTTTCTTT,CASSPTSSNTEAFF,-,many,TRBV5-6,TRBJ1-1
TGCGCCAGCAGCTTGGGGACAGGGGGCGCGTATGGCTACACCTTC,CASSLGTGGAYGYTF,TRBD1,many,TRBV5-1,TRBJ1-2
TGTGCCTGGAGTGCAGACAGGGGGTCCTATGGCTACACCTTC,CAWSADRGSYGYTF,TRBD1,many,TRBV30,TRBJ1-2
TGTGCCAGCAGCCCCAACTACCCCAAGCAGTTCTTC,CASSPNYPKQFF,-,many,TRBV5-5,TRBJ2-1
TGCAGCGTCGGACGGACAGGGTTAGGGGCTGAGCAGTTCTTC,CSVGRTGLGAEQFF,TRBD1,many,TRBV29-1,TRBJ2-1
TGTGCCAGCAGTAGTAGGGTAGGGGAGAACACTGAAGCTTTCTTT,CASSSRVGENTEAFF,-,many,TRBV2,TRBJ1-1
TGCGCCAGCAGCTTGCTACCCCCCGACAGAGGCACAGATACGCAGTATTTT,CASSLLPPDRGTDTQYF,-,many,TRBV5-1,TRBJ2-3
TGTGCCATCAGCGGAGGGGGGCCCTACGAGCAGTACTTC,CAISGGGPYEQYF,-,many,TRBV10-3,TRBJ2-7
TGTGCCAGCACCACGGCGGGGGCCCAAGAGACCCAGTACTTC,CASTTAGAQETQYF,-,many,TRBV12-3/TRBV12-4,TRBJ2-5
TGCGCCAGCAGCCCCCTCGGTCACAGATACACCGGGGAGCTGTTTTTT,CASSPLGHRYTGELFF,-,many,TRBV4-1,TRBJ2-2
TGCGCCAGCAGAGGGGAACTACTAAACGGGGAGCTGTTTTTT,CASRGELLNGELFF,-,many,TRBV5-1,TRBJ2-2
TGTGCCAGCAACCCACAGGGGAGCTCCTACAATGAGCAGTTCTTC,CASNPQGSSYNEQFF,TRBD1,many,TRBV11-2,TRBJ2-1
TGTGCCAGCAGGGATATATCTGGCGGCTACACCTTC,CASRDISGGYTF,-,many,TRBV6-2/TRBV6-3,TRBJ1-2
TGTGCCAGCTCAGGACGGGTCGCAGACCAAGAGACCCAGTACTTC,CASSGRVADQETQYF,-,many,TRBV18,TRBJ2-5
TGTGCCAGCAAATTAGCGGGGGGCACAGATACGCAGTATTTT,CASKLAGGTDTQYF,TRBD2,many,TRBV6-2/TRBV6-3,TRBJ2-3
TGCAGTGCTAGTGGGGTAGCGGGGGGGCACTACAATGAGCAGTTCTTC,CSASGVAGGHYNEQFF,TRBD2,many,TRBV20-1,TRBJ2-1